This T cell receptor beta chain was documented in a study of blood T cell repertoires in COVID-19. Study background: Samples came from the United States, Italy and Spain, spanning acute and convalescent COVID-19.

V was clipped by 2 bases and J by 1 base, with 6 bases between them. This CDR3 is built from 14 residues. CDR1 is MNHEY, CDR2 SVGEGT, per germline. In the authors' methods: The authors estimated nucleated cell counts from reference gene primer amplification. Sequenced by immunoSEQ multiplex PCR; TCRdb stores in-frame clones only, minus some. Clonal size and the V and J genes are those of that table, whereas D and trimming came from the DNA. The sample shows 110,000 to 150,000 clones, about 86% of them seen only once. The sample was peripheral blood. The receptor's source is a woman aged 55-69 years with acute or convalescent COVID-19. J is TRBJ1-5 and V is TRBV6-2 or TRBV6-3; TRBD1 might be the D (5 bases). The CDR3 sequence is CASSYGASNQPQHF. CDR3 bases: TGTGCCAGCAGTTACGGGGCAAGCAATCAGCCCCAGCATTTT.